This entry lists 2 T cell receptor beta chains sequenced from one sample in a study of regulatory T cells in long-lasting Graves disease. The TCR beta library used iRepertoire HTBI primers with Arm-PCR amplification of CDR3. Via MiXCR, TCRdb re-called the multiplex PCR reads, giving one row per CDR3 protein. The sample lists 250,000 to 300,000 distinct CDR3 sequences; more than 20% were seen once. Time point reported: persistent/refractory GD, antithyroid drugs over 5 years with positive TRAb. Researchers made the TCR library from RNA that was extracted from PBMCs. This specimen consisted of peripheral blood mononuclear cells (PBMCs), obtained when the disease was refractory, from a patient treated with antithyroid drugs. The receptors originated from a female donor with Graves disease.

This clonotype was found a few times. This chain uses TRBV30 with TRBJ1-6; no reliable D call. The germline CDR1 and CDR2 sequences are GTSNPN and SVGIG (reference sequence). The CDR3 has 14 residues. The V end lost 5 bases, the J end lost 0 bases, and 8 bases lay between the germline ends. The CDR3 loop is CAWSEGSYNSPLHF. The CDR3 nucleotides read TGTGCCTGGTCAGAGGGCTCCTATAATTCACCCCTCCACTTT. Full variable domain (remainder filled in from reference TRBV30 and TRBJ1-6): SQTIHQWPATLVQPVGSPLSLECTVEGTSNPNLYWYRQAAGRGLQLLFYSVGIGQISSEVPQNLSASRPQDRQFILSSKKLLLSDSGFYLCAWSEGSYNSPLHFGNGTRLTVT.

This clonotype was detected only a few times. CDR3 sequence (DNA): TGCAGTGCCACTTCCGAAGACTCCTATAATTCACCCCTCCACTTT. Translation gives CSATSEDSYNSPLHF. The chain employs TRBV20-1 and TRBJ1-6, with unresolved D. Germline loops: CDR1 DFQATT, CDR2 SNEGSKA (reference sequence). CDR3 length: 15 residues. V was clipped by 6 bases and J by 0 bases, with 12 bases between them.